Listed below are T cell receptor beta chains from one sample, sequenced in a study of PD-L1 blockade in urothelial cancer. The method was immunoSEQ multiplex PCR; TCRdb's version includes in-frame clones alone and lacks a portion of them. The data hold some 30,000 clones, with approximately 86% observed a single time. This specimen was PBMCs, taken around atezolizumab (anti-PD-L1) treatment. These receptors came from a man in his forties or fifties with urothelial cancer. CDR3s include the opening cysteine and the closing phenylalanine or tryptophan. The D gene is left open where the match is weak. Expanded clones are given a class, and other clones once, few, many or no size at all.

V,J,D,size,DNA,CDR3
TRBV5-8,TRBJ1-3,-,once,TGTGCCAGCAGCTTGGCAGGCAGGACTCTCTCTGGAAACACCATATATTTT,CASSLAGRTLSGNTIYF
TRBV11-2,TRBJ2-2,TRBD2,-,TGTGCCAGCAGCTCCATATCGGGGGGTTACACCGGGGAGCTGTTTTTT,CASSSISGGYTGELFF
TRBV19,TRBJ1-2,-,-,TGTGCCAGTAGTATCCGTGGCCGGAGAACCCAGGGCTCCGGCGATGGCTACACCTTC,CASSIRGRRTQGSGDGYTF
TRBV18,TRBJ2-2,TRBD2,-,TGTGCCAGCTCTTCACAATCGTCTAGCGGGCTCACCGGGGAGCTGTTTTTT,CASSSQSSSGLTGELFF
TRBV5-1,TRBJ2-5,-,-,TGCGCCAGCAGCTTGGCCGGGACCCAGGGGGAGACCCAGTACTTC,CASSLAGTQGETQYF
TRBV6-5,TRBJ1-5,-,-,TGTGCCAGCAGTTACTCCCGTTCTAGCAATCAGCCCCAGCATTTT,CASSYSRSSNQPQHF
TRBV7-9,TRBJ1-1,-,few,TGTGCCAGCAGCGGCGGGAAGGCCGAAGCTTTCTTT,CASSGGKAEAFF
TRBV10-3,TRBJ2-5,TRBD1,-,TGTGCCATCGGACAGGGCGAAGAGACCCAGTACTTC,CAIGQGEETQYF
TRBV15,TRBJ2-7,TRBD1,-,TGTGCCACCAGCAGAGACCCGACAGGGTCTGAGGAGCAGTACTTC,CATSRDPTGSEEQYF
TRBV7-2,TRBJ2-7,TRBD1,-,TGTGCCAGCAGCTCAAGGACAGGGGGCTCCTACGAGCAGTACTTC,CASSSRTGGSYEQYF
TRBV6-5,TRBJ1-2,-,-,TGTGCCAGCAGTCCCCGACAGGACCCTGCACTAGGCTACACCTTC,CASSPRQDPALGYTF
TRBV5-1,TRBJ1-2,TRBD1,few,TGCGCCAGCAGCTTGGGGGACAGGGAAAACTATGGCTACACCTTC,CASSLGDRENYGYTF
TRBV11-2,TRBJ2-5,-,-,TGTGCCAGCAGCTTAGATCAGGGCAGGTCAAGGAAAGAGACCCAGTACTTC,CASSLDQGRSRKETQYF
TRBV27,TRBJ2-1,TRBD2,-,TGTGCCAGCAGTTTATTCGTGGCGGGAGGCCAATACAATGAGCAGTTCTTC,CASSLFVAGGQYNEQFF
TRBV16,TRBJ1-3,TRBD1,-,TGTGCCAGCAGCCCCGGGACAGTCTCTGGAAACACCATATATTTT,CASSPGTVSGNTIYF
TRBV19,TRBJ1-2,TRBD1,-,TGTGCCAGTAGAACCCAGGGACAGCTCTATGGCTACACCTTC,CASRTQGQLYGYTF
TRBV28,TRBJ2-5,-,-,TGTGCCAGCAGTTTAGGAGAAAGCGGAGCAGAGACCCAGTACTTC,CASSLGESGAETQYF
TRBV28,TRBJ2-3,TRBD1,-,TGTGCCAGCGGGACAGGGTATCCAGATACGCAGTATTTT,CASGTGYPDTQYF
TRBV23-1,TRBJ1-1,TRBD1,few,TGCGCCAGCAGTCAATCAGGGACAGGGTACGCGAACACTGAAGCTTTCTTT,CASSQSGTGYANTEAFF
TRBV10-2,TRBJ2-1,TRBD2,once,TGCGCCAGCCGAAGACTAGCGGGAGCGCCGAACTCCTACAATGAGCAGTTCTTC,CASRRLAGAPNSYNEQFF
TRBV5-1,TRBJ2-6,TRBD1,-,TGCGCCAGCAGCTCCTTATCCCGGGACAGTGCTGGGGCCAACGTCCTGACTTTC,CASSSLSRDSAGANVLTF
TRBV10-3,TRBJ1-1,-,-,TGTGCCATCAGTTCCCTCGTTGAAGCTTTCTTT,CAISSLVEAFF
TRBV5-1,TRBJ2-2,-,-,TGCGCCAGCAGCGAGGGGGTCCACAACACCGGGGAGCTGTTTTTT,CASSEGVHNTGELFF
TRBV5-1,TRBJ1-6,-,-,TGCGCCAGCTGCGCACAGGCTTCAAATTCACCCCTCCACTTT,CASCAQASNSPLHF
TRBV27,TRBJ2-7,TRBD2,-,TGTGCCAGTTGGGACTATTCCTACGAGCAGTACTTC,CASWDYSYEQYF
TRBV7-9,TRBJ2-7,-,few,TGTGCCAGCAGCCTCCAGCTAGGTCACGAGCAGTACTTC,CASSLQLGHEQYF
TRBV7-2,TRBJ1-6,-,-,TGTGCCAGCAGCCGTCGACAGGAGGATTCACCCCTCCACTTT,CASSRRQEDSPLHF
TRBV4-3,TRBJ1-4,-,-,TGCGCCAGCAGCCAAGACAGGGTGGTAACTAATGAAAAACTGTTTTTT,CASSQDRVVTNEKLFF
TRBV19,TRBJ1-3,-,-,TGTGCCAGTAGTGGCGTCGGGAGGAGCTCTGGAAACACCATATATTTT,CASSGVGRSSGNTIYF
TRBV10-2,TRBJ2-7,-,-,TGCGCCAGCACCGGACTCTCCTACGAGCAGTACTTC,CASTGLSYEQYF
TRBV14,TRBJ1-4,-,-,TGTGCCAGCAGCCAAGGTTCCGTAAAACTGTTTTTT,CASSQGSVKLFF
TRBV18,TRBJ1-3,-,-,TGTGCCAGCTCATCAGGATCCCCTGGAAACACCATATATTTT,CASSSGSPGNTIYF
TRBV2,TRBJ1-6,-,-,TGTGCCAGCAGTGTTCGACAGGCGGTAGATTCACCCCTCCACTTT,CASSVRQAVDSPLHF
TRBV6-5,TRBJ2-2,TRBD1,-,TGTGCCAGCAGTCCCCCAGGGGGAACCGGGGAGCTGTTTTTT,CASSPPGGTGELFF
TRBV7-3,TRBJ1-6,TRBD1,once,TGTGCCAGCAGCTCCTGGGGACAGGGTACCCCCCTCCACTTT,CASSSWGQGTPLHF
TRBV19,TRBJ1-4,-,-,TGTGCCAGTAGTCGGTGGCGGCCCCTTGGGAATGAAAAACTGTTTTTT,CASSRWRPLGNEKLFF
TRBV27,TRBJ2-7,TRBD1,once,TGTGCCAGCAGGAAAGACAGGGTACCGCACTACGAGCAGTACTTC,CASRKDRVPHYEQYF
TRBV10-3,TRBJ2-1,TRBD2,-,TGTGCCATCAGTGAGTCCCGGGACTACTACAATGAGCAGTTCTTC,CAISESRDYYNEQFF
TRBV7-9,TRBJ1-4,-,-,TGTGCCAGCAGCTCCAGGGTTGAGGCTGAAAAACTGTTTTTT,CASSSRVEAEKLFF
TRBV19,TRBJ2-2,TRBD1,-,TGTGCCAGTAGGCCCTGGGACAGCTCGAACACCGGGGAGCTGTTTTTT,CASRPWDSSNTGELFF
TRBV4-1,TRBJ1-2,-,once,TGCGCCAGCAGCCAAGAGGTCACAGTTAACTATGGCTACACCTTC,CASSQEVTVNYGYTF
TRBV7-3,TRBJ2-3,TRBD2,-,TGTGCCAGCAGCATATCCGGGACTAGCGGGCCCTCTAGCACAGATACGCAGTATTTT,CASSISGTSGPSSTDTQYF
TRBV11-2,TRBJ2-7,-,-,TGTGCCAGCAGCTTAGTGGCGAAGACAGGTTTGTCCGAGCAGTACTTC,CASSLVAKTGLSEQYF
TRBV15,TRBJ1-1,TRBD1,-,TGTGCCACCAGCTTCCGGACAGGGAGGAACACTGAAGCTTTCTTT,CATSFRTGRNTEAFF
TRBV4-3,TRBJ1-2,TRBD1,-,TGCGCCAGCAGCCAAGAGGGACAGTCCTATGGCTACACCTTC,CASSQEGQSYGYTF
TRBV27,TRBJ2-1,TRBD2,-,TGTGCCAGCAGTTCAGCGGGAGGCCCAGAGGATGAGCAGTTCTTC,CASSSAGGPEDEQFF
TRBV11-2,TRBJ2-2,-,-,TGTGCCAGCAGCTCTACTAACACCGGGGAGCTGTTTTTT,CASSSTNTGELFF
TRBV20-1,TRBJ2-1,-,-,TGCAGTGCCGTAGTTGGTGAGCAGTTCTTC,CSAVVGEQFF
TRBV5-4,TRBJ1-2,TRBD1,-,TGTGCCAGCAGCTTTTCTCAGGGGGCAGATGGCTACACCTTC,CASSFSQGADGYTF
TRBV6-5,TRBJ2-5,-,-,TGTGCCAGCAGTTTCACAGGGTTTGAAGAGACCCAGTACTTC,CASSFTGFEETQYF
TRBV2,TRBJ2-7,-,few,TGTGCCAGCAAGACGACAGGCACCTACGAGCAGTACTTC,CASKTTGTYEQYF